The clone carrying this TCR beta chain has only one observation. Its specificity is not known. The sample comes from a study of T cells in Graves' hyperthyroidism and ophthalmopathy. Whole-study findings and limits: Median prediction lead before ophthalmopathy onset was 5 to 7 months with the model. Blood also showed most of the thyroid clonotypes that were expanded above 0.001.

There were TCR beta CDR3 regions amplified from RNA transcripts. The HTBI primer set was used in a first-round RT-PCR of the TCR CDR3. TCRdb passed the multiplex PCR reads through MiXCR, listing each CDR3 protein once. The table lists about 560,000 distinct CDR3 sequences, around 45% of them singletons. This CDR3 comprises 15 residues. The V end lost 3 bases, the J end lost 3 bases, and 14 bases lay between the germline ends. The germline V gene encodes CDR1 LNHNV and CDR2 YYDKDF (reference sequence). Graves' hyperthyroidism qualified as stable when ophthalmopathy did not progress within 18 months. Hyperthyroidism patients were newly diagnosed, had disease duration under 2 months, and were aged 18 to 65 years.

The receptor was derived from a woman aged 18-29 years with Graves' hyperthyroidism. This chain connects TRBV15 to TRBJ1-2, with D uncertain. Input material: peripheral blood or thyroid tissue (not recorded which). The CDR3 region is CATSRSIGEDYGYTF. CDR3 nucleotides: TGTGCCACCAGCAGGTCGATCGGGGAGGACTATGGCTACACCTTC.